This T cell receptor beta chain was obtained from a study of memory CD4+ T cells and cytomegalovirus serostatus. Germline CDR1 reads LNHDA; CDR2 reads SQIVND (reference sequence). With V trimmed by 10 bases and J by 3 bases, 5 bases remained unmatched. This CDR3 contains 13 residues. The sort gate was single viable CD3+CD4+CD8-CD45RO+ cells for memory CD4+ T cells. Sequencing used immunoSEQ multiplex PCR; TCRdb keeps in-frame clones, though not all of them. Among about 59,000 clones listed, over 60% were seen once. The sequencing sample was made of memory CD4+ T cells from blood. V usage is TRBV19 and J usage is TRBJ1-4, with 7 bases aligning to TRBD1. The sequence came from an adult in good health and CMV-seronegative. Some clones in this sample may be carry-over from other donors' samples. CDR3 DNA sequence: TGTGCCACCGCGGGACAGTCTAATGAAAAACTGTTTTTT. This sequence encodes CATAGQSNEKLFF.